The table lists the clone carrying this T cell receptor beta chain with a few counts. The data belong to a study of human T cells and chemical hapten exposure. TCRdb independently ran MiXCR on the RACE reads; one entry per CDR3 protein. Of about 80,000 distinct CDR3 sequences listed, 13% to 15% are singletons. V lost 3 bases and J 0 bases, leaving 8 bases between the germline ends. The CDR3 totals 14 residues. From germline, CDR1 is GTSNPN and CDR2 SVGIG (reference sequence). Time point in this sample: pre-sensitization, week 0. Treatment in this sample: therapeutic diphenylcyclopropenone sensitization with weekly scalp DPC.

The genes are TRBV30 and TRBJ2-2; D is ambiguous. This clonotype originated in a woman aged 45 to 65 with alopecia areata. Some clones in this sample may be carry-over from other donors' samples. This specimen consisted of whole blood, obtained in connection with sensitization to the hapten diphenylcyclopropenone (DPC). CDR3 sequence (DNA): TGTGCCTGGAGCAATATCGCGAACACCGGGGAGCTGTTTTTT. It translates to CAWSNIANTGELFF.